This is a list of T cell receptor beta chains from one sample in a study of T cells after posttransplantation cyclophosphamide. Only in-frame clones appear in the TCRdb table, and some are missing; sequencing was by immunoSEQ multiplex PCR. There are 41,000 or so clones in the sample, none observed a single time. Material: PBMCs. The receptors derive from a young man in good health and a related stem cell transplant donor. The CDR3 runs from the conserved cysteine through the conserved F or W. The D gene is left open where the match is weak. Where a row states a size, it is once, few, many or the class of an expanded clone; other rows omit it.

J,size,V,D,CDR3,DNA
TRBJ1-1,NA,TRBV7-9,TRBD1,CASSLWVTGGVGDTEAFF,TGTGCCAGCAGCTTATGGGTGACAGGGGGCGTAGGAGACACTGAAGCTTTCTTT
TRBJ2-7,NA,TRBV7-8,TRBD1,CASSLSTGGLEQYF,TGTGCCAGCAGCTTATCAACAGGGGGGTTAGAGCAGTACTTC
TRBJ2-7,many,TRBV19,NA,CASRPTGGHSHEQYF,TGTGCCAGTAGACCGACAGGCGGTCATTCCCACGAGCAGTACTTC
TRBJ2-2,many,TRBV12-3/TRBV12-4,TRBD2,CASSRTSGGHGELFF,TGTGCCAGCAGCCGGACTAGCGGGGGGCACGGGGAGCTGTTTTTT
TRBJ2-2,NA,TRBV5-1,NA,CASSFNARAANTGELFF,TGCGCCAGCAGCTTTAATGCCAGGGCAGCGAACACCGGGGAGCTGTTTTTT
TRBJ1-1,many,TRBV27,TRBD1,CASSFQGANTEAFF,TGTGCCAGCAGTTTTCAGGGGGCCAACACTGAAGCTTTCTTT
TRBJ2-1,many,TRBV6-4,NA,CASSEGPFNEQFF,TGTGCCAGCAGTGAGGGGCCGTTCAATGAGCAGTTCTTC
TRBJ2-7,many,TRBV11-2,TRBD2,CASSLGLAGGYEQYF,TGTGCCAGCAGCTTAGGGCTAGCGGGGGGCTACGAGCAGTACTTC
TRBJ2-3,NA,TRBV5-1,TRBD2,CASSFRASGGLSTDTQYF,TGCGCCAGCAGCTTCCGGGCTAGCGGGGGGCTGAGCACAGATACGCAGTATTTT
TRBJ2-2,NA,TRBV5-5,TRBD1,CASSLTGTGRTGELFF,TGTGCCAGCAGCTTAACCGGGACAGGGCGCACCGGGGAGCTGTTTTTT
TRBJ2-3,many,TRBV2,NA,CATSDRSTDTQYF,TGTGCCACCTCCGATCGGAGCACAGATACGCAGTATTTT
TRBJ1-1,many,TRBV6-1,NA,CASSVQERAEAFF,TGTGCCAGCAGTGTTCAGGAGCGGGCTGAAGCTTTCTTT
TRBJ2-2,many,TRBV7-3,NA,CASSSAGFANTGELFF,TGTGCCAGCAGCTCCGCGGGCTTCGCGAACACCGGGGAGCTGTTTTTT
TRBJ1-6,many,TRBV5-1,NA,CASSLEQVSPLHF,TGCGCCAGCAGCTTGGAGCAGGTCTCACCCCTCCACTTT
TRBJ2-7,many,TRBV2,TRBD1,CASTQDRASYEQYF,TGTGCCAGCACTCAGGACAGGGCGTCCTACGAGCAGTACTTC
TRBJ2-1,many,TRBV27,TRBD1,CASSHMSEGASYNEQFF,TGTGCCAGCAGTCACATGAGTGAGGGGGCGTCCTACAATGAGCAGTTCTTC
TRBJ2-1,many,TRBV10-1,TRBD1,CASSESGTGSNEQFF,TGCGCCAGCAGTGAGTCCGGGACAGGGAGCAATGAGCAGTTCTTC